These 25 T cell receptor beta chains were sequenced from one sample in a study of blood T cell repertoires in COVID-19. Sequencing used immunoSEQ multiplex PCR; TCRdb keeps in-frame clones, though not all of them. Counted here are tens of thousands of clones, under 90% occurring once; the ten biggest clones make up under 0.4%. Material: peripheral blood. All receptors come from a human donor in a cohort sampled during active COVID-19.

The V call is TRBV2, the J call TRBJ2-7; a possible D gene is TRBD1 (6 bases). The V and J ends lost 7 bases and 0 bases respectively, with 13 bases between them. The germline CDR1 and CDR2 sequences are SNHLY and FYNNEI. This CDR3 is 14 amino acids long. The CDR3: CASTPHRDSYEQYF. In DNA, the CDR3 is TGTGCCAGCACCCCCCACAGGGACTCCTACGAGCAGTACTTC.

The chain carries TRBV18 and TRBJ1-4, with a tentative D call TRBD1 (5 bases). With 1 base removed from V and 5 bases from J, the gap between germline ends came to 11 bases. The V gene's germline CDR1 is KGHSH and CDR2 LQKENI. The CDR3 totals 15 residues. The CDR3 protein is CASSPRSGSNEKLFF. In nucleotides, the CDR3 is TGTGCCAGCTCACCACGATCAGGGTCGAATGAAAAACTGTTTTTT. The full variable domain, with the rest looked up from reference TRBV18 and TRBJ1-4, is NAGVMQNPRHLVRRRGQEARLRCSPMKGHSHVYWYRQLPEEGLKFMVYLQKENIIDESGMPKERFSAEFPKEGPSILRIQQVVRGDSAAYFCASSPRSGSNEKLFFGSGTQLSVL.

This chain's CDR3 is CASSLLQGGNGYTF. The DNA for the CDR3 is TGTGCCAGCAGCTTGTTACAGGGGGGGAATGGCTACACCTTC. The chain has TRBV7-9 and TRBJ1-2; 8 nucleotides agree with TRBD1. The CDR3 runs 14 residues. The germline V gene encodes CDR1 SEHNR and CDR2 FQNEAQ (reference sequence). V gave up 3 bases and J gave up 6 bases; unmatched junction bases: 6.

The chain carries TRBV15 and TRBJ1-1; no definite D call. Germline V lookup: CDR1 LNHNV, CDR2 YYDKDF (reference sequence). V was shortened by 4 bases and J by 3 bases, with 9 bases between the two germline ends. The CDR3 has 13 amino acids. The DNA of the CDR3 is TGTGCCACCAGCACCCCACCGGACACTGAAGCTTTCTTT. Its protein is CATSTPPDTEAFF.

V gene TRBV2 combines with J gene TRBJ1-2; 10 bases align to TRBD1. This CDR3 contains 14 residues. The germline gives CDR1 SNHLY, CDR2 FYNNEI. Unmatched junction bases numbered 5, after V lost 6 bases and J lost 4 bases. CDR3 DNA: TGTGCCAGCAGGACAGGGGGCGCCATCTATGGCTACACCTTC. It is translated as CASRTGGAIYGYTF.

This chain links TRBV4-1 with TRBJ2-7, with 11 bases fitting TRBD1. The V and J ends lost 3 bases and 4 bases, in that order; junction bases with no gene match: 2. Germline V gives CDR1 MGHRA, CDR2 YSYEKL. The CDR3 is made up of 14 amino acids. Written as DNA, the CDR3 is TGCGCCAGCAGCCAGGACAGGGGGCATTACGAGCAGTACTTC. Protein sequence: CASSQDRGHYEQYF.

The rearrangement joins TRBV7-2 to TRBJ1-5; TRBD1 is a possible D gene (5 bases). Germline CDR1 is SGHTA and CDR2 is FQGNSA. CDR3 length equals 15 residues. V shed 0 bases and J shed 3 bases, with 9 bases lying between them. The CDR3 protein is CASSLATEYNQPQHF. The CDR3 coding sequence is TGTGCCAGCAGCTTAGCGACAGAATACAATCAGCCCCAGCATTTT.

The chain joins TRBV11-2 to TRBJ2-7; TRBD2 agrees at 13 bases. Per germline, CDR1 SGHAT and CDR2 FQNNGV. The CDR3 spans 18 residues. V lost 2 bases, J lost 4 bases, and 11 bases stayed unmatched. CDR3 sequence reads: CASSLRTSGGAEFYEQYF. The CDR3 nucleotides read TGTGCCAGCAGCTTACGTACTAGCGGGGGGGCAGAGTTTTACGAGCAGTACTTC.

J is TRBJ1-1 and V is TRBV13; 7 nucleotides line up with TRBD1. The CDR3 covers 16 residues. The germline V gene encodes CDR1 PRHDT and CDR2 FYEKMQ (reference sequence). The J segment lost 12 bases and the V segment lost 1 base, leaving 17 bases of the junction unmatched. Here the CDR3 reads CASSLAEGRDRDVSFF. The CDR3 DNA reads TGTGCCAGCAGCTTAGCCGAAGGCCGGGACAGAGACGTATCTTTCTTT.

The V gene is TRBV7-9, the J gene TRBJ1-2; D is perhaps TRBD1 (6 bases). This CDR3 region has 13 residues. The V gene lost 3 bases and the J gene lost 5 bases, with 10 bases spanning the gap. Germline-derived CDR1 and CDR2 are SEHNR and FQNEAQ (reference sequence). DNA of the CDR3: TGTGCCAGCAGCTTGGACAGTGGGTATGGCTACACCTTC. This sequence encodes CASSLDSGYGYTF.

The rearrangement uses TRBV10-2 and TRBJ1-5; D call uncertain. The CDR3 is 15 residues long. V lost 0 bases to trimming and J lost 3 bases, with 9 bases between them. Looked up from germline, CDR1 is WSHSY and CDR2 is SAAADI. Written as DNA, the CDR3 is TGCGCCAGCAGTGAGTCACATCGTATCAATCAGCCCCAGCATTTT. It codes for CASSESHRINQPQHF.

V usage is TRBV5-3 and J usage is TRBJ1-1; D possibly corresponds to TRBD1 (6 bases). TRBV5-3 is classed as an ORF, of uncertain function. CDR3 size: 15 residues. Trimming removed 1 base at V and 1 base at J, with 11 bases between. The CDR3 spells CARSLREGENTEAFF. CDR3 DNA sequence: TGTGCCAGAAGCTTGAGGGAGGGGGAGAACACTGAAGCTTTCTTT.

This chain links TRBV5-1 with TRBJ1-2; unclear D gene. The length of the CDR3 is 13 residues. The germline gives CDR1 SGHRS, CDR2 YFSETQ. Trimming shortened V by 3 bases and J by 4 bases, and 10 bases separated the two germline ends. The CDR3 protein is CASSWEGGYGYTF. CDR3 in DNA: TGCGCCAGCAGCTGGGAGGGCGGCTATGGCTACACCTTC.

The chain combines TRBV12-3 or TRBV12-4 with TRBJ1-2, with D uncertain. Trimming pared 3 bases from V and 5 bases from J, leaving 7 bases between. This CDR3 comprises 12 residues. For the CDR3, the DNA is TGTGCCAGCAGTTTCGGCGGGTATGGCTACACCTTC. Its protein is CASSFGGYGYTF.

For the CDR3, the DNA is TGTGCCAGCAGAGGGGGCAGTCAGCCCCAGCATTTT. Translating gives CASRGGSQPQHF. The chain employs TRBV12-3 or TRBV12-4 and TRBJ1-5, with 7 bases fitting TRBD1. With V trimmed by 6 bases and J by 6 bases, 2 bases remained unmatched. There are 12 residues in the CDR3.

This sequence joins TRBV7-2 and TRBJ1-1; unclear D gene. CDR1 and CDR2 from the germline V gene are SGHTA and FQGNSA. The V and J ends lost 4 bases and 1 base respectively, with 7 bases between them. This CDR3 contains 13 residues. The CDR3 nucleotides read TGTGCCAGCAGCTGGGCCCCGAACACTGAAGCTTTCTTT. Residues: CASSWAPNTEAFF.

The V call is TRBV12-5, the J call TRBJ1-2; tentative D call: TRBD1 (5 bases). Trimming cost V 7 bases and J 8 bases, with 20 bases left between them. CDR3 length: 14 amino acids. Germline V lookup: CDR1 LGHNT, CDR2 FRNRAP. CDR3 coding DNA: TGTGCTAGTGCCCTCAGCGGGGCTCTCGTAGGCTACACCTTC. Amino acids: CASALSGALVGYTF. Variable domain in full (rest from reference TRBV12-5 and TRBJ1-2): DARVTQTPRHKVTEMGQEVTMRCQPILGHNTVFWYRQTMMQGLELLAYFRNRAPLDDSGMPKDRFSAEMPDATLATLKIQPSEPRDSAVYFCASALSGALVGYTFGSGTRLTVV.

This chain connects TRBV6-5 to TRBJ2-7; no clear D. The V gene's germline CDR1 is MNHEY and CDR2 SVGAGI. The CDR3 extends over 13 amino acids. V lost 7 bases and J 6 bases, leaving 16 bases between the germline ends. This CDR3 reads CASIHPTLFEQYF. The DNA for the CDR3 is TGTGCCAGCATCCACCCCACACTATTCGAGCAGTACTTC.

This chain uses TRBV19 with TRBJ1-2, with TRBD1 identical over 7 bases. The germline gives CDR1 LNHDA, CDR2 SQIVND (reference sequence). The V and J ends lost 7 bases and 1 base, in that order; junction bases with no gene match: 9. CDR3 length: 15 amino acids. The CDR3 region is CASTPGTVNNYGYTF. CDR3 DNA sequence: TGTGCCAGTACCCCTGGGACAGTAAATAACTATGGCTACACCTTC.

The J gene is TRBJ2-7, the V gene TRBV11-2, with 8 nucleotides matching TRBD1. The germline gives CDR1 SGHAT, CDR2 FQNNGV. V gave up 4 bases and J gave up 2 bases; unmatched junction bases: 16. This CDR3 is 18 amino acids long. In DNA form, the CDR3 reads TGTGCCAGCAGCTCGAAGAAACTTTCCGGGACAGGACCCTACGAGCAGTACTTC. Protein: CASSSKKLSGTGPYEQYF.

The count of this clone is one. The CDR3 protein is CASSLLSWGQNTEAFF. The DNA of the CDR3 is TGTGCCAGCAGCTTATTGAGCTGGGGGCAGAACACTGAAGCTTTCTTT. The chain recombines TRBV7-8 with TRBJ1-1; weak D call: TRBD1 (6 bases). Germline V gene sequence: CDR1 SGHVS, CDR2 FQNEAQ. V shed 2 bases and J shed 1 base, with 14 bases lying between them. CDR3 length: 16 residues.

The rearrangement links TRBV19 to TRBJ2-2; 7 nucleotides align to TRBD1. The CDR3 sequence is 15 residues long. CDR1 and CDR2 (germline): LNHDA, SQIVND (reference sequence). Trimming took 6 bases from V and 2 from J; bases not matched to a gene: 6. The CDR3 protein is CASRTGQLNTGELFF. The CDR3, as DNA: TGTGCCAGTAGAACGGGACAGCTCAACACCGGGGAGCTGTTTTTT.

This clone occurred a few times. The chain links TRBV7-8 to TRBJ1-2, with no clear D. Trimming stripped 5 bases from V and 1 base from J, with 14 bases between. Looked up from germline, CDR1 is SGHVS and CDR2 is FQNEAQ. The CDR3 is 15 residues long. The DNA of the CDR3 is TGTGCCAGCAGCCCGAGGGCCACTAATAACTATGGCTACACCTTC. This gives the protein CASSPRATNNYGYTF.

The chain joins TRBV5-6 to TRBJ1-2; TRBD1 might be the D (6 bases). The CDR3 contains 12 residues. Germline CDR1 reads SGHDT; CDR2 reads YYEEEE. V lost 0 bases and J lost 6, with 6 bases in between. This chain's CDR3 is CASSLGQDGYTF. As DNA, the CDR3 is TGTGCCAGCAGCTTGGGACAGGATGGCTACACCTTC.

The chain joins TRBV18 to TRBJ2-7, with 7 bases fitting TRBD1. V trimming: 5 bases; J trimming: 6 bases; junction bases outside the gene matches: 10. The V gene's germline CDR1 is KGHSH and CDR2 LQKENI. CDR3 length equals 14 residues. The chain's CDR3 is CASSTGVDIGEQYF. The CDR3 DNA sequence: TGTGCCAGCTCAACAGGGGTGGACATCGGCGAGCAGTACTTC.